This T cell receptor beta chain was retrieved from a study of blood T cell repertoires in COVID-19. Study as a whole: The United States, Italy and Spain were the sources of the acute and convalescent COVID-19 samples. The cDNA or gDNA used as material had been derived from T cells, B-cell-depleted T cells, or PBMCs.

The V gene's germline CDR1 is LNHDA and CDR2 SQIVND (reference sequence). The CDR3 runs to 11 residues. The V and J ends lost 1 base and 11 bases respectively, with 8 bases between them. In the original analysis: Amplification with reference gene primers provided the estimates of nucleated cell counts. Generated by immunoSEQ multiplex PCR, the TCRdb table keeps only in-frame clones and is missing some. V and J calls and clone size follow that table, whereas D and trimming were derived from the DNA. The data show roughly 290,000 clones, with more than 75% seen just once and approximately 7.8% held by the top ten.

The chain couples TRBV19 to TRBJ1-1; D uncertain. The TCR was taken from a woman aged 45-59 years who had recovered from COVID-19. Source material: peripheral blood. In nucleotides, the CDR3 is TGTGCCAGTAGTATAGGTCCGGTGGCTTTCTTT. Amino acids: CASSIGPVAFF.